These 22 T cell receptor beta chains share one sample of origin, sequenced in a study of identical twins. TCRdb redid the calling of the 5' RACE reads with MiXCR, one entry per CDR3 protein. The sample lists around 1.7 million distinct CDR3 sequences, about 32% occurring once. The sequenced sample consisted of cord blood. The receptor set was obtained from a newborn girl in good health.

This clonotype was counted a few times. This chain uses TRBV6-6 with TRBJ2-5; a weak D match, TRBD2 (6 bases). In germline, CDR1 is MNHNY, CDR2 SVGAGI (reference sequence). This CDR3 contains 16 residues. The ends were cut back, 1 base at V and 5 bases at J, with 17 bases in the middle. DNA of the CDR3: TGTGCCAGCAGTTACTTGGTCGGGGGAGCCAAGGAGACCCAGTACTTC. Its translation is CASSYLVGGAKETQYF.

The DNA for the CDR3 is TGTGCCAGCAGTGACGGTCGCAGGAGGCCCCATGAGCAGTACTTC. Protein: CASSDGRRRPHEQYF. This rearrangement joins TRBV6-4 to TRBJ2-5; maybe TRBD2 (5 bases). V gave up 2 bases and J gave up 11 bases, with 21 bases separating them. This CDR3 is built from 15 residues. CDR1 and CDR2 (germline): MRHNA, SNTAGT.

V gene TRBV2 combines with J gene TRBJ2-2; D remains ambiguous. V shed 10 bases and J shed 4 bases, with 16 bases lying between them. Per the germline V gene, CDR1 is SNHLY and CDR2 is FYNNEI. There are 14 residues in the CDR3. The CDR3 protein is CANQALSTTGELFF. CDR3 coding DNA: TGTGCCAACCAGGCCCTTTCCACCACCGGGGAGCTGTTTTTT.

This chain uses TRBV18 with TRBJ1-4, with TRBD1 identical over 8 bases. V trimming: 3 bases; J trimming: 7 bases; junction bases outside the gene matches: 13. Germline assignment: CDR1 KGHSH and CDR2 LQKENI. CDR3 length: 17 amino acids. CDR3 residues: CASSPVPGQDGGEKLFF. The CDR3 DNA sequence: TGTGCCAGCTCACCGGTCCCGGGACAGGACGGGGGTGAAAAACTGTTTTTT. The whole variable domain, remainder taken from reference TRBV18 and TRBJ1-4, is NAGVMQNPRHLVRRRGQEARLRCSPMKGHSHVYWYRQLPEEGLKFMVYLQKENIIDESGMPKERFSAEFPKEGPSILRIQQVVRGDSAAYFCASSPVPGQDGGEKLFFGSGTQLSVL.

This clonotype was seen a few times. The chain has TRBV24-1 and TRBJ2-1, with TRBD1 matching over 7 bases. CDR3 size: 16 residues. With 0 bases clipped from V and 0 bases from J, the junction kept 1 base outside the gene matches. Germline V CDR1 and CDR2: KGHDR, SFDVKD. CDR3 bases: TGTGCCACCAGTGATTTGGGGGACAGCTCCTACAATGAGCAGTTCTTC. Its translation is CATSDLGDSSYNEQFF.

This clonotype was detected a few times. The rearrangement joins TRBV24-1 to TRBJ2-5, with D uncertain. The V and J ends lost 2 bases and 11 bases respectively, with 17 bases between them. Germline V gives CDR1 KGHDR, CDR2 SFDVKD. The CDR3 totals 14 residues. The CDR3 nucleotides read TGTGCCACCAGTGATTCTATGAAGGGCAATGAGCAGTACTTC. Protein: CATSDSMKGNEQYF.

V and J are TRBV6-1 and TRBJ1-4, with D possibly TRBD1 on 5 matching bases. Germline V gene sequence: CDR1 MNHNS, CDR2 SASEGT. Trimming pared 8 bases from V and 8 bases from J, leaving 18 bases between. The CDR3 runs to 14 residues. For the CDR3, the DNA is TGTGCCAGCGGGTCAGCAGGGAAGGGAGAAAAACTGTTTTTT. It is translated as CASGSAGKGEKLFF.

The V gene is TRBV29-1, the J gene TRBJ2-1; 9 nucleotides agree with TRBD1. Germline V gene lookup returns CDR1 SQVTM and CDR2 ANQGSEA. The CDR3 length is 12 residues. The V gene end was trimmed by 3 bases and the J gene end by 10 bases; junction bases not matched to a gene: 4. The CDR3 is CSVEGQGREQFF. The DNA of the CDR3 is TGCAGCGTTGAGGGACAGGGCAGGGAGCAGTTCTTC.

The chain carries TRBV12-3 or TRBV12-4 and TRBJ2-6; 7 bases are shared with TRBD1. The CDR3 contains 18 residues. V lost 5 bases to trimming and J lost 3 bases; unmatched junction nucleotides: 13. CDR3 sequence: CASSPRQGYAGGANVLTF. CDR3 sequence (DNA): TGTGCCAGCAGTCCGCGACAGGGATATGCCGGTGGGGCCAACGTCCTGACTTTC.

In this sample, this clonotype turned up a few times. V and J are TRBV5-8 and TRBJ2-7, with 8 positions matching TRBD2. V lost 2 bases, J lost 2 bases, and 6 bases stayed unmatched. Germline V gene data show CDR1 as SGHTS and CDR2 as YDEGEE. The CDR3 runs to 15 residues. CDR3 amino acids: CASSLGTRRTYEQYF. The CDR3 nucleotides read TGTGCCAGCAGCTTAGGGACTAGACGTACCTACGAGCAGTACTTC.

The rearrangement links TRBV20-1 to TRBJ2-1, with D perhaps matching TRBD2 (6 bases). This CDR3 spans 17 amino acids. Germline loops: CDR1 DFQATT, CDR2 SNEGSKA (reference sequence). The V end lost 0 bases, the J end lost 0 bases, and 15 bases lay between the germline ends. DNA for the CDR3: TGCAGTGCTAGAGATAGAGGCGGGACCTACTCCTACAATGAGCAGTTCTTC. This encodes CSARDRGGTYSYNEQFF.

This clonotype was counted at least ten times. The chain combines TRBV4-1 with TRBJ2-7, with D tentatively TRBD2 (5 bases). V was pared by 4 bases and J by 4 bases, with 17 bases between. The germline V gene has CDR1 MGHRA and CDR2 YSYEKL. The CDR3 sequence is 15 residues long. CDR3 sequence reads: CASSPVREALYEQYF. The CDR3 DNA is TGCGCCAGCAGCCCGGTGAGGGAAGCCTTATACGAGCAGTACTTC.

The sample holds a few counts of this clonotype. DNA for the CDR3: TGCGCCAGCAGCTTGCCCGGACTAGAGACAGATACGCAGTATTTT. It yields the protein CASSLPGLETDTQYF. The chain couples TRBV5-1 to TRBJ2-3, with 7 nucleotides matching TRBD2. The CDR3 is made up of 15 amino acids. CDR1 is SGHRS, CDR2 YFSETQ, per germline. V lost 1 base to trimming and J lost 3 bases; unmatched junction nucleotides: 5.

This clonotype came up a few times. The chain uses TRBV4-1 and TRBJ1-2; D ambiguous. The germline gives CDR1 MGHRA, CDR2 YSYEKL. This CDR3 has 17 amino acids. Trimming cost V 0 bases and J 4 bases, with 18 bases left between them. CDR3 region: CASSQDPGLSAGYGYTF. The CDR3 DNA follows: TGCGCCAGCAGCCAAGATCCAGGCCTGTCCGCTGGCTATGGCTACACCTTC.

This clonotype came up once. The chain links TRBV5-1 to TRBJ2-2; D uncertain. Germline CDR1 and CDR2: SGHRS and YFSETQ. V was clipped by 4 bases and J by 3 bases, with 13 bases between them. The CDR3 has 15 amino acids. The CDR3, as DNA: TGCGCCAGCAGCGCCGGATTGGTGGACACCGGGGAGCTGTTTTTT. Its protein product is CASSAGLVDTGELFF.

CDR3: CASSRAGGGNEKLFF. For the CDR3, the DNA is TGTGCCAGCAGTCGCGCAGGGGGTGGTAATGAAAAACTGTTTTTT. The chain carries TRBV28 and TRBJ1-4; 7 bases fit TRBD1. Germline values: CDR1 MDHEN, CDR2 SYDVKM. The V gene end was trimmed by 5 bases and the J gene end by 4 bases; junction bases not matched to a gene: 7. CDR3 length: 15 amino acids.

J is TRBJ2-1 and V is TRBV5-1, with TRBD2 as a possible D gene (7 bases). Germline loops: CDR1 SGHRS, CDR2 YFSETQ. This CDR3 spans 17 amino acids. V lost 0 bases and J 0 bases, leaving 13 bases between the germline ends. CDR3 protein: CASSLAGRGPSYNEQFF. The CDR3 DNA reads TGCGCCAGCAGCTTGGCCGGGCGGGGGCCCTCCTACAATGAGCAGTTCTTC.

In this sample, this clonotype turned up a few times. J is TRBJ2-1 and V is TRBV4-1; D possibly matches TRBD1 or TRBD2 (5 bases each). Germline CDR1 MGHRA, CDR2 YSYEKL. This CDR3 spans 18 amino acids. With 3 bases removed from V and 6 bases from J, the gap between germline ends came to 24 bases. The CDR3 reads CASSHPRDLQRTSNEQFF. CDR3 bases: TGCGCCAGCAGCCATCCCCGGGACCTCCAACGGACCTCCAATGAGCAGTTCTTC.

About this clonotype itself: This sequence may be a read error, since a much larger clone differs from it by one base. This rearrangement joins TRBV10-3 to TRBJ2-7; D is unresolved. The V gene's germline CDR1 is ENHRY and CDR2 SYGVKD. This CDR3 has 12 amino acids. The CDR3 DNA reads TGTGCCATCAGTAGGGCCACCTACGGGCAGTACTTC. It codes for CAISRATYGQYF.

J is TRBJ1-1 and V is TRBV7-2; D is possibly TRBD1 (5 bases). This CDR3 has 15 amino acids. Germline loops: CDR1 SGHTA, CDR2 FQGNSA. The V end was cut by 1 base, the J end by 3 bases, with 12 bases between. CDR3 sequence: CASSLVATEDTEAFF. The CDR3 nucleotides read TGTGCCAGCAGCTTAGTGGCGACAGAGGACACTGAAGCTTTCTTT.

This clonotype was picked up many times. The chain has TRBV13 and TRBJ2-5; 9 bases align to TRBD1. J was trimmed by 13 bases and V by 3 bases; bases with no gene match: 6. The length of the CDR3 is 12 residues. Germline V gives CDR1 PRHDT, CDR2 FYEKMQ (reference sequence). CDR3 protein: CASSLGTGLWYF. DNA for the CDR3: TGTGCCAGCAGCTTGGGGACAGGGCTTTGGTACTTC.

V usage is TRBV20-1 and J usage is TRBJ2-4, with D tentatively TRBD2 (6 bases). The germline V gene encodes CDR1 DFQATT and CDR2 SNEGSKA (reference sequence). The length of the CDR3 is 14 residues. Between the trimmed V and J ends, which lost 5 bases and 13 bases, there was a span of 24 bases. The CDR3 region has the DNA TGCAGTGCTCCGGGACTGATGGGCTACAATGAGCAGTACTTC. Protein sequence: CSAPGLMGYNEQYF.